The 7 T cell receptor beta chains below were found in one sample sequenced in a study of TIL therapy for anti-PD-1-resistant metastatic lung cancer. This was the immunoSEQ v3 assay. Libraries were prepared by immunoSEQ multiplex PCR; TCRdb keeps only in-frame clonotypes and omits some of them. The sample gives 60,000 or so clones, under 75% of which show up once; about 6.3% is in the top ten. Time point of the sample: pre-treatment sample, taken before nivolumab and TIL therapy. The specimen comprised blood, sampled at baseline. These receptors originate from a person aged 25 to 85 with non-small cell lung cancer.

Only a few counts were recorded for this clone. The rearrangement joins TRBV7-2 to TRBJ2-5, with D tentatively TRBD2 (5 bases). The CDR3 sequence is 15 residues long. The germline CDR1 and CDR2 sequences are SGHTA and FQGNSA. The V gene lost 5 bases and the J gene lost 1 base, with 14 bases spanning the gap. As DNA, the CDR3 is TGTGCCAGCAGCCCAAGGGAGCGCTCCCAAGAGACCCAGTACTTC. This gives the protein CASSPRERSQETQYF. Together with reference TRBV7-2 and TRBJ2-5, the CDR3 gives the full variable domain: GAGVSQSPSNKVTEKGKDVELRCDPISGHTALYWYRQSLGQGLEFLIYFQGNSAPDKSGLPSDRFSAERTGGSVSTLTIQRTQQEDSAVYLCASSPRERSQETQYFGPGTRLLVL.

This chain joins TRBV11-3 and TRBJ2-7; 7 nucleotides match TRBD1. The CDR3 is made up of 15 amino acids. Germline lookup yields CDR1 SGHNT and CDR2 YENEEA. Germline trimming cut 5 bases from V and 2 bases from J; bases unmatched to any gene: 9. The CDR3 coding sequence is TGTGCCAGCAGCGTAAGAGGGACAGCCACCTACGAGCAGTACTTC. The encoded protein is CASSVRGTATYEQYF.

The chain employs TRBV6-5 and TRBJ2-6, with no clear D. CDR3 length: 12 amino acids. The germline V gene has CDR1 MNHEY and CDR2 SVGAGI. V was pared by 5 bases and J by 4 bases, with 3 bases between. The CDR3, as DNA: TGTGCCAGCAGTCAAGGGGCCAACGTCCTGACTTTC. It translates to CASSQGANVLTF.

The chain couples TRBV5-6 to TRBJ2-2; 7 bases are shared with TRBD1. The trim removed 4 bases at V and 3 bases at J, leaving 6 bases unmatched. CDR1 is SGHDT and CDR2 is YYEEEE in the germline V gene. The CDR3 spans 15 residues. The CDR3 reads CASSTTGVHTGELFF. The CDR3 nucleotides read TGTGCCAGCAGCACCACAGGGGTGCACACCGGGGAGCTGTTTTTT.

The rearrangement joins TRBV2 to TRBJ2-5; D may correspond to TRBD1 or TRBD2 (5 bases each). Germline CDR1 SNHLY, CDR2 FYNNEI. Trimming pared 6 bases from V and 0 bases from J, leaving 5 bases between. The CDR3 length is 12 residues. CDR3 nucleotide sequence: TGTGCCAGCAGGGGGGACCAAGAGACCCAGTACTTC. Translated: CASRGDQETQYF. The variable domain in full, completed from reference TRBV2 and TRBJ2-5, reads EPEVTQTPSHQVTQMGQEVILRCVPISNHLYFYWYRQILGQKVEFLVSFYNNEISEKSEIFDDQFSVERPDGSNFTLKIRSTKLEDSAMYFCASRGDQETQYFGPGTRLLVL.

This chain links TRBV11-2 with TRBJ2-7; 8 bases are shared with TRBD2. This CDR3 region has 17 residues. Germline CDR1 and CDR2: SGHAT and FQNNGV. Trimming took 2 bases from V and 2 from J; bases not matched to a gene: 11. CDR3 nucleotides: TGTGCCAGCAGCTTAAAACTGGGGCTCGGGGGGGCCTACGAGCAGTACTTC. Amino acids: CASSLKLGLGGAYEQYF.

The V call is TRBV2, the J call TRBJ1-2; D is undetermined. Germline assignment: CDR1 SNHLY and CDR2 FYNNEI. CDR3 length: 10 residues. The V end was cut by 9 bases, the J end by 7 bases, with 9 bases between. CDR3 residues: CARNIAGYTF. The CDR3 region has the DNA TGTGCCAGAAACATCGCTGGCTACACCTTC.